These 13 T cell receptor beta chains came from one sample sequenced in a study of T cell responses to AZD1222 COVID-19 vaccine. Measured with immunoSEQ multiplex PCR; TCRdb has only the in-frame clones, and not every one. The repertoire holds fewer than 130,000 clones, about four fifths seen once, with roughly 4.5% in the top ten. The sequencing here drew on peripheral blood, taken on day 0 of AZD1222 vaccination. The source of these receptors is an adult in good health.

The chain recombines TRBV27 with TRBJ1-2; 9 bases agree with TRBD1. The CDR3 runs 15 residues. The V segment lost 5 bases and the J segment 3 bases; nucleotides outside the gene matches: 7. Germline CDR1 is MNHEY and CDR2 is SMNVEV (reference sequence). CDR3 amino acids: CASSGQGQGDYGYTF. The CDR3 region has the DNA TGTGCCAGCAGTGGCCAGGGACAGGGAGACTATGGCTACACCTTC.

CDR3 bases: TGTGCCAGCACCAACCTCGTTGGGGGAGGGGCCCGGCAGCCCCAGCATTTT. Encoded protein: CASTNLVGGGARQPQHF. The gene calls are TRBV28 and TRBJ1-5; a weak D match, TRBD1 (5 bases). This CDR3 spans 17 amino acids. Germline-derived CDR1 and CDR2 are MDHEN and SYDVKM. V lost 7 bases and J 7 bases, leaving 26 bases between the germline ends.

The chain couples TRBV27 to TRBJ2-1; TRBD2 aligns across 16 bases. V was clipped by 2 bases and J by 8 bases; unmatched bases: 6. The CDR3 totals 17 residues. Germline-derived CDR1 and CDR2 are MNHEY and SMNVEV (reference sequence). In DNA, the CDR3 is TGTGCCAGCAGTTTAGCGGGACTAGCGGGGGGGCGGTATGAGCAGTTCTTC. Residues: CASSLAGLAGGRYEQFF.

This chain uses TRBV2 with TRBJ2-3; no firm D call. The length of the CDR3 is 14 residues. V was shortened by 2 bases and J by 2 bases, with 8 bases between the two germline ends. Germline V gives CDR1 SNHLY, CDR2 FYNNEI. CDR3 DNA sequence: TGTGCCAGCAGTGAAAAAAGGGCCACAGATACGCAGTATTTT. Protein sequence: CASSEKRATDTQYF.

CDR3 nucleotides: TGTGCCAGCAGTTTCATAGACAGCCGCGCCGGGGAGCTGTTTTTT. This encodes CASSFIDSRAGELFF. The J gene is TRBJ2-2, the V gene TRBV27; D may be TRBD1 (5 bases). Trimming cost V 3 bases and J 6 bases, with 14 bases left between them. This CDR3 region has 15 residues. Germline V gene sequence: CDR1 MNHEY, CDR2 SMNVEV (reference sequence).

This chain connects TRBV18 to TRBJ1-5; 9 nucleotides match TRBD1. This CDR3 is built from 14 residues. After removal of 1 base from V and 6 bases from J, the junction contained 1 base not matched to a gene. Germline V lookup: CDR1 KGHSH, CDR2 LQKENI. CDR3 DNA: TGTGCCAGCTCACCACAGGGACAGGGTCAGCCCCAGCATTTT. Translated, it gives CASSPQGQGQPQHF. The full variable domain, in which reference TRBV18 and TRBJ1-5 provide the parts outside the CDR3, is NAGVMQNPRHLVRRRGQEARLRCSPMKGHSHVYWYRQLPEEGLKFMVYLQKENIIDESGMPKERFSAEFPKEGPSILRIQQVVRGDSAAYFCASSPQGQGQPQHFGDGTRLSIL.

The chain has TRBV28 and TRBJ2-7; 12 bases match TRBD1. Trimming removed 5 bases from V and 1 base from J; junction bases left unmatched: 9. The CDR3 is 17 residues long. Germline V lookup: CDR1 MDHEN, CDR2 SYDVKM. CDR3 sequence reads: CASSLRDRGLGSYEQYF. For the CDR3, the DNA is TGTGCCAGCAGTCTCCGGGACAGGGGGCTTGGGTCCTACGAGCAGTACTTC.

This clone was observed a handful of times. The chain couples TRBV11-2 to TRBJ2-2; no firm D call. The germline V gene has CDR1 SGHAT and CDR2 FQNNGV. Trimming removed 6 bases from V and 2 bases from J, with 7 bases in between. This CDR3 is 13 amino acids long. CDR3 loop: CASRPINTGELFF. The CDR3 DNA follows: TGTGCCAGCAGGCCAATAAACACCGGGGAGCTGTTTTTT.

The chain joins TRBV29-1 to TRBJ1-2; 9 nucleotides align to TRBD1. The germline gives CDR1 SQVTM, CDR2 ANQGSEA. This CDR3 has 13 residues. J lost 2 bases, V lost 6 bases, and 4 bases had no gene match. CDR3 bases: TGCAGCGTGGGGACAGGGAGGAACTATGGCTACACCTTC. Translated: CSVGTGRNYGYTF.

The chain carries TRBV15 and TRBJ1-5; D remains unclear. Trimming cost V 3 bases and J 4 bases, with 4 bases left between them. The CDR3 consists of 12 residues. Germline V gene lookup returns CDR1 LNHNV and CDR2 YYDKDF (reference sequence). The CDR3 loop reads CATSRVNQPQHF. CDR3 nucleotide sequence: TGTGCCACCAGCAGGGTTAATCAGCCCCAGCATTTT.

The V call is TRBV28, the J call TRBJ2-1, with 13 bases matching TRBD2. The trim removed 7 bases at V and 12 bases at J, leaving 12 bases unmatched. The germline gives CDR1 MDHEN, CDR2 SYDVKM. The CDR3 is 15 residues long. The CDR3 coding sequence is TGTGCCAGCACCACGGGCGGGACTAGCGGGATCCGGCAGTTCTTC. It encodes CASTTGGTSGIRQFF.

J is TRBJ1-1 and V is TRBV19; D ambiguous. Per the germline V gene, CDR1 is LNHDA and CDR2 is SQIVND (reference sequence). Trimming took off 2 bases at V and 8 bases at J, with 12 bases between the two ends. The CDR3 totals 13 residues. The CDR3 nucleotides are TGTGCCAGTAGTATAAAAGTAAGGGCCGAAGCTTTCTTT. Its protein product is CASSIKVRAEAFF.

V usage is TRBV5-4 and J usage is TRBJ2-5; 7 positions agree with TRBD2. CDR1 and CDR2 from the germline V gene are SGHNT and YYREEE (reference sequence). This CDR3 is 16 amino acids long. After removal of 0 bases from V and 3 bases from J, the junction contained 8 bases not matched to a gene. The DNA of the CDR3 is TGTGCCAGCAGCTTGGGAACGGGGGGAGGTGAAGAGACCCAGTACTTC. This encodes CASSLGTGGGEETQYF.